The 26 T cell receptor beta chains reported below all come from one sample, sequenced in a study of CD8+CD57+ T cells in acquired aplastic anemia. All patients picked for sequencing had shown, by flow cytometry, an expansion of CD8+CD57+ cells. Genomic DNA, the template, was used for profiling of the TCR beta VDJ and CDR3. TCRdb processed the reads anew with MiXCR; each CDR3 protein has one entry. The repertoire holds about 160,000 distinct CDR3 sequences, with approximately 44% as singletons. The source material was sorted CD4+, CD8+, or CD8+CD57+ T cells (not recorded which) from PBMCs. These receptors were taken from a human donor with aplastic anemia.

CDR3 residues: CASSETTGGVGAFF. The CDR3, as DNA: TGTGCCAGCAGTGAAACCACAGGGGGCGTGGGAGCTTTCTTT. The chain carries TRBV2 and TRBJ1-1, with 9 bases lining up with TRBD1. Germline V gives CDR1 SNHLY, CDR2 FYNNEI. The trim removed 2 bases at V and 10 bases at J, leaving 8 bases unmatched. CDR3 length: 14 residues.

The chain links TRBV7-2 to TRBJ2-7; no reliable D call. V was cut by 5 bases and J by 4 bases, with 12 bases left in between. Germline CDR1 reads SGHTA; CDR2 reads FQGNSA. The CDR3 consists of 13 residues. This chain's CDR3 is CASSPPRGYEQYF. CDR3 in DNA: TGTGCCAGCAGCCCCCCACGTGGGTACGAGCAGTACTTC.

This clonotype was detected ten times or more. V gene TRBV19 combines with J gene TRBJ1-5; no definite D call. Germline CDR1 reads LNHDA; CDR2 reads SQIVND (reference sequence). The CDR3 consists of 14 residues. V gave up 5 bases and J gave up 3 bases, with 11 bases separating them. Here the CDR3 reads CASSFRGHNQPQHF. CDR3 sequence (DNA): TGTGCCAGTAGTTTTCGGGGTCACAATCAGCCCCAGCATTTT. Variable domain in full (rest from reference TRBV19 and TRBJ1-5): DGGITQSPKYLFRKEGQNVTLSCEQNLNHDAMYWYRQDPGQGLRLIYYSQIVNDFQKGDIAEGYSVSREKKESFPLTVTSAQKNPTAFYLCASSFRGHNQPQHFGDGTRLSIL.

This clonotype appeared once. The chain employs TRBV7-9 and TRBJ1-2, with D hard to call. Deletions cut 5 bases from V and 2 bases from J, with 9 bases between. Germline V gene data show CDR1 as SEHNR and CDR2 as FQNEAQ (reference sequence). The CDR3 is 13 amino acids. The CDR3, as DNA: TGTGCCAGCAGCCCGGGCCCGAACTATGGCTACACCTTC. Its protein is CASSPGPNYGYTF.

This clonotype was observed a single time. The V and J genes are TRBV10-3 and TRBJ1-3; D is undetermined. V gave up 0 bases and J gave up 0 bases, with 6 bases separating them. CDR3 length equals 15 residues. Germline-derived CDR1 and CDR2 are ENHRY and SYGVKD. The CDR3 protein is CAISESEASGNTIYF. DNA for the CDR3: TGTGCCATCAGTGAGTCGGAGGCCTCTGGAAACACCATATATTTT.

The chain's CDR3 is CASSQDRGNEKLFF. CDR3 nucleotide sequence: TGTGCCAGCAGTCAGGACAGGGGGAATGAAAAACTGTTTTTT. The V and J genes are TRBV2 and TRBJ1-4, with 10 positions matching TRBD1. The CDR3 is 14 amino acids. The germline V gene encodes CDR1 SNHLY and CDR2 FYNNEI. Trimming took 5 bases from V and 5 from J; bases not matched to a gene: 2. Using reference TRBV2 and TRBJ1-4 for the parts outside the CDR3, the full variable domain is EPEVTQTPSHQVTQMGQEVILRCVPISNHLYFYWYRQILGQKVEFLVSFYNNEISEKSEIFDDQFSVERPDGSNFTLKIRSTKLEDSAMYFCASSQDRGNEKLFFGSGTQLSVL.

Comment on this clonotype: A read error is possible here, since a much larger clone lies one base away. The chain uses TRBV7-2 and TRBJ1-3; D call uncertain. The CDR3 runs to 14 residues. Germline V gene data show CDR1 as SGHTA and CDR2 as FQGNSA. The V and J ends lost 7 bases and 6 bases respectively, with 16 bases between them. The CDR3 DNA is TGTGCCAGCAACACCCCTGACGGGGAAAACACCATATATTTT. This sequence encodes CASNTPDGENTIYF.

In the case of this clonotype: A much larger clone sits a single nucleotide away, making a read error possible. The gene calls are TRBV25-1 and TRBJ2-3; 7 nucleotides match TRBD1. CDR3 length: 15 amino acids. Germline V gene sequence: CDR1 MGHDK, CDR2 SYGVNS. The CDR3 here is CASSHETGPIDTQYF. For the CDR3, the DNA is TGCGCCAGCAGCCATGAGACAGGGCCCATAGATACGCAGTATTTT.

The V call is TRBV6-1, the J call TRBJ2-5; D not certain. Trimming removed 5 bases at V and 2 bases at J, with 12 bases between. The CDR3 extends over 14 amino acids. The V gene's germline CDR1 is MNHNS and CDR2 SASEGT. In DNA form, the CDR3 reads TGTGCCAGCAGTAAAGTGGCCATTCAAGAGACCCAGTACTTC. Protein sequence: CASSKVAIQETQYF.

The chain is built from TRBV2 and TRBJ1-2, with D hard to call. The CDR3 spans 13 residues. The V gene's germline CDR1 is SNHLY and CDR2 FYNNEI. V was clipped by 6 bases and J by 8 bases, with 16 bases between them. The CDR3 loop is CASSQGGYWGYTF. The CDR3 DNA reads as TGTGCCAGCAGCCAAGGAGGGTATTGGGGCTACACCTTC.

This clonotype was detected only a few times. This may be a read error: a much more frequent sequence differs by one nucleotide. This chain uses TRBV20-1 with TRBJ2-3; D is unclear. The CDR3 is 12 amino acids. Trimming cost V 5 bases and J 2 bases, with 8 bases left between them. The V gene's germline CDR1 is DFQATT and CDR2 SNEGSKA (reference sequence). The CDR3 sequence: CSARVPTDTQYF. The CDR3 nucleotides read TGCAGTGCTCGGGTCCCCACAGATACGCAGTATTTT.

The gene calls are TRBV29-1 and TRBJ1-2; D not resolved. V was trimmed by 1 base and J by 4 bases, leaving 7 bases between them. This CDR3 region has 12 residues. Germline CDR1 is SQVTM and CDR2 is ANQGSEA. In DNA form, the CDR3 reads TGCAGCGTTGAAGGCGGTTTCTATGGCTACACCTTC. This translates into CSVEGGFYGYTF. The full variable domain, rest sourced from reference TRBV29-1 and TRBJ1-2, is SAVISQKPSRDICQRGTSLTIQCQVDSQVTMMFWYRQQPGQSLTLIATANQGSEATYESGFVIDKFPISRPNLTFSTLTVSNMSPEDSSIYLCSVEGGFYGYTFGSGTRLTVV.

As to this clonotype: A much bigger clone sits one base away, suggesting this may be a read error. This chain joins TRBV19 and TRBJ2-3; TRBD1 might be the D (5 bases). TRBJ1-5 explains the end of the DNA better; the J call may be wrong. This CDR3 spans 16 amino acids. Germline-derived CDR1 and CDR2 are LNHDA and SQIVND (reference sequence). In DNA form, the CDR3 reads TGTGCCAGTAGTATAGTCCTAGCGGGGCAAGGAGATACGCAGCATTTT. It encodes CASSIVLAGQGDTQHF.

This clonotype was counted only a few times. The genes are TRBV2 and TRBJ2-1; D not resolved. Trimming removed 6 bases at V and 6 bases at J, with 15 bases between. CDR1 is SNHLY and CDR2 is FYNNEI in the germline V gene. The CDR3 loop spans 14 amino acids. The CDR3 protein is CASRMYSGSNEQFF. In DNA, the CDR3 is TGTGCCAGCAGGATGTATAGTGGTAGCAATGAGCAGTTCTTC. Full variable domain (rest looked up from reference TRBV2 and TRBJ2-1): EPEVTQTPSHQVTQMGQEVILRCVPISNHLYFYWYRQILGQKVEFLVSFYNNEISEKSEIFDDQFSVERPDGSNFTLKIRSTKLEDSAMYFCASRMYSGSNEQFFGPGTRLTVL.

The J gene is TRBJ1-6, the V gene TRBV12-3 or TRBV12-4; tentatively, D is TRBD1 (5 bases). The CDR3 contains 14 residues. V lost 9 bases and J 0 bases, leaving 9 bases between the germline ends. CDR3 nucleotide sequence: TGTGCCAGTAGACAGTTCTCCTATAATTCACCCCTCCACTTT. It is translated as CASRQFSYNSPLHF.

V usage is TRBV5-1 and J usage is TRBJ2-7, with 8 bases matching TRBD1. V dropped 1 base and J dropped 2; count of bases not matched to a gene: 20. The CDR3 has 20 amino acids. Germline lookup yields CDR1 SGHRS and CDR2 YFSETQ. This chain's CDR3 is CASSLNLQGSGDRRTYEQYF. The CDR3 DNA reads as TGCGCCAGCAGCTTGAACCTTCAGGGGTCGGGGGACAGGAGAACCTACGAGCAGTACTTC.

Details on this clonotype: This may be a read error: a much more frequent sequence differs by one nucleotide. The rearrangement joins TRBV6-1 to TRBJ1-5; tentatively, D is TRBD1 (5 bases). CDR1 and CDR2 (germline): MNHNS, SASEGT. This CDR3 is built from 17 residues. This CDR3 is CASSRGDGAYSDQPQHF. Here the CDR3 DNA reads TGTGCCAGCAGCCGAGGGGACGGAGCTTATAGCGATCAGCCCCAGCATTTT.

This clonotype was detected ten times or more. The chain recombines TRBV19 with TRBJ1-2; D gene ambiguous. The CDR3 covers 14 residues. V was shortened by 4 bases and J by 3 bases, with 12 bases between the two germline ends. The germline CDR1 and CDR2 sequences are LNHDA and SQIVND (reference sequence). The CDR3 DNA sequence: TGTGCCAGTAGTAAAACTCTTAGGGACTATGGCTACACCTTC. It yields the protein CASSKTLRDYGYTF.

This clonotype showed up many times. The chain recombines TRBV20-1 with TRBJ2-5, with 7 bases lining up with TRBD1. The CDR3 contains 15 residues. Trimming at V came to 3 bases and at J to 5 bases, leaving 12 bases not matched to a gene. Germline assignment: CDR1 DFQATT and CDR2 SNEGSKA (reference sequence). CDR3 in DNA: TGCAGTGCTAGCAGGCAGGGGGTGGGTAAGGAGACCCAGTACTTC. Translating it yields CSASRQGVGKETQYF.

With respect to this clonotype: This may stem from a read error, because a much larger clone lies one nucleotide away. This sequence joins TRBV11-3 and TRBJ1-2; 7 bases are shared with TRBD1. J was trimmed by 5 bases and V by 5 bases; bases with no gene match: 11. The CDR3 is 15 amino acids. The V gene's germline CDR1 is SGHNT and CDR2 YENEEA. CDR3 nucleotide sequence: TGTGCCAGCAGCCCCCCTGAAGGGGGCAGTTATGGCTACACCTTC. Protein sequence: CASSPPEGGSYGYTF.

This chain connects TRBV18 to TRBJ1-4; 9 bases fit TRBD1. V lost 1 base, J lost 5 bases, and 5 bases stayed unmatched. CDR1 and CDR2 from the germline V gene are KGHSH and LQKENI. This CDR3 comprises 16 residues. DNA for the CDR3: TGTGCCAGCTCACCACGGGCCGGACAGGGGAATGAAAAACTGTTTTTT. Its protein is CASSPRAGQGNEKLFF.

V usage is TRBV19 and J usage is TRBJ1-6, with TRBD1 matching 10 bases. Germline-derived CDR1 and CDR2 are LNHDA and SQIVND (reference sequence). The CDR3 consists of 15 residues. The J segment lost 5 bases and the V segment lost 4 bases, leaving 2 bases of the junction unmatched. The CDR3 nucleotides are TGTGCCAGTAGTAGGGGGACAGGGGATAATTCACCCCTCCACTTT. Protein sequence: CASSRGTGDNSPLHF.

CDR3 DNA: TGTGCCAGCAGTGTTCAGGGGAACATTCAGTACTTC. This gives the protein CASSVQGNIQYF. The V gene is TRBV2, the J gene TRBJ2-4; tentatively, D is TRBD1 (6 bases). The V gene lost 4 bases and the J gene lost 7 bases, with 8 bases spanning the gap. There are 12 residues in the CDR3. Germline CDR1 is SNHLY and CDR2 is FYNNEI.

This clonotype was seen repeatedly, ten times or more. The genes are TRBV6-6 and TRBJ1-5; no definite D call. Germline V gene data show CDR1 as MNHNY and CDR2 as SVGAGI (reference sequence). There are 13 residues in the CDR3. Trimming left V 2 bases short and J 0 bases short, with 2 bases between. CDR3 bases: TGTGCCAGCAGTTACAATAGCAATCAGCCCCAGCATTTT. Translated, it gives CASSYNSNQPQHF.

About this clonotype: Since the CDR3 does not end with the conserved phenylalanine or tryptophan, this likely comes from a read error. This sequence joins TRBV7-9 and TRBJ1-6; 7 bases align to TRBD1. In germline, CDR1 is SEHNR, CDR2 FQNEAQ (reference sequence). J lost 9 bases, V lost 1 base, and 6 bases had no gene match. This CDR3 is 15 amino acids long. This CDR3 is CASSLGDSTGSPLHL. The CDR3 bases are TGTGCCAGCAGCTTAGGGGACAGTACGGGTTCACCCCTCCACCTT.

This clonotype was detected ten times or more. This sequence joins TRBV20-1 and TRBJ1-1; TRBD1 aligns across 9 bases. Germline V gives CDR1 DFQATT, CDR2 SNEGSKA (reference sequence). V trimming: 2 bases; J trimming: 4 bases; junction bases outside the gene matches: 11. The CDR3 has 16 amino acids. CDR3: CSARPSYRGLGTEAFF. The CDR3 nucleotides are TGCAGTGCTAGACCCTCATACAGGGGGCTAGGCACTGAAGCTTTCTTT.